The 14 T cell receptor beta chains given below trace back to one sample, sequenced in a study of beta chain features in type 1 diabetes (dated by TCRdb to 2016 to 2019). Points the paper makes about the study in general: In all four CD4+ subsets, TCRB CDR3 length was moderately but significantly shorter in type 1 diabetes patients.

To prepare the library, the immunoSEQ multiplex PCR assay was applied. The High Capacity cDNA Reverse Transcription Kit was used to reverse transcribe all of the isolated RNA, meaning that expressed TCRB transcripts were what got sequenced. Not all clones reach the TCRdb copy of this immuneACCESS table, which keeps in-frame sequences only. Checked studies attribute under half of the gap to unresolved V genes and leave the rest unexplained. In all, the sample holds 640,000 or so clones, and around 15% of those were seen once. 0.02% to 0.025% of the sample belongs to the ten largest clones. Their cognate antigens are unknown. Sequenced sample: naive CD4+ T cells from blood. The cell subset or site label corresponds to: true naive CD4+ T cells. The receptors shown here come from a man between 18 and 29 years old with type 1 diabetes.

This clone turned up a few times. The same CDR3 is also encoded by other DNA sequences in this sample. J is TRBJ1-1 and V is TRBV4-1, with a possible D match to TRBD1 (5 bases). The V end lost 4 bases, the J end lost 0 bases, and 9 bases lay between the germline ends. This CDR3 has 14 residues. Germline assignment: CDR1 MGHRA and CDR2 YSYEKL. Here the CDR3 reads CASSPEGLNTEAFF. CDR3 nucleotide sequence: TGCGCCAGCAGCCCGGAGGGGTTGAACACTGAAGCTTTCTTT.

With respect to this clone: This sample includes further DNA sequences coding for the same CDR3. The chain links TRBV5-1 to TRBJ1-1, with 7 bases identical to TRBD1. The germline V gene encodes CDR1 SGHRS and CDR2 YFSETQ. The CDR3 extends over 14 amino acids. J was trimmed by 2 bases and V by 4 bases; bases with no gene match: 5. The CDR3 reads CASSGTGANTEAFF. The CDR3 DNA follows: TGCGCCAGCAGCGGAACAGGGGCCAACACTGAAGCTTTCTTT. Full variable domain (missing parts from reference TRBV5-1 and TRBJ1-1): KAGVTQTPRYLIKTRGQQVTLSCSPISGHRSVSWYQQTPGQGLQFLFEYFSETQRNKGNFPGRFSGRQFSNSRSEMNVSTLELGDSALYLCASSGTGANTEAFFGQGTRLTVV.

The gene calls are TRBV29-1 and TRBJ2-3; TRBD1 might be the D (5 bases). The CDR3 runs 14 residues. Trimming stripped 7 bases from V and 1 base from J, with 15 bases between. In germline, CDR1 is SQVTM, CDR2 ANQGSEA. CDR3 residues: CSAPGKWGTDTQYF. The CDR3 DNA sequence: TGCAGCGCCCCAGGGAAGTGGGGCACAGATACGCAGTATTTT.

The V and J genes are TRBV6-5 and TRBJ1-6; 7 bases line up with TRBD1. Germline trimming cut 6 bases from V and 11 bases from J; bases unmatched to any gene: 10. Germline V gene data show CDR1 as MNHEY and CDR2 as SVGAGI. This CDR3 comprises 14 residues. The CDR3 DNA sequence: TGTGCCAGCAGCCTCAGGGGGACCAATGCACCCCTCCACTTT. Protein product: CASSLRGTNAPLHF.

The V gene is TRBV12-5, the J gene TRBJ1-2, with no clear D. Germline V gene lookup returns CDR1 LGHNT and CDR2 FRNRAP. The length of the CDR3 is 10 residues. V was cut by 9 bases and J by 3 bases, with 5 bases left in between. The CDR3 sequence: CASRDYGYTF. The CDR3 DNA is TGTGCTAGCCGCGACTATGGCTACACCTTC. Drawing the rest from reference TRBV12-5 and TRBJ1-2, the complete variable domain is DARVTQTPRHKVTEMGQEVTMRCQPILGHNTVFWYRQTMMQGLELLAYFRNRAPLDDSGMPKDRFSAEMPDATLATLKIQPSEPRDSAVYFCASRDYGYTFGSGTRLTVV.

The sample holds a few counts of this clone. V and J are TRBV7-9 and TRBJ2-1, with a weak D call TRBD1 (6 bases). CDR3 length: 13 residues. Germline CDR1 is SEHNR and CDR2 is FQNEAQ (reference sequence). V was shortened by 5 bases and J by 8 bases, with 13 bases between the two germline ends. The DNA for the CDR3 is TGTGCCAGCAGCCCAGGGGCATATTATGAGCAGTTCTTC. Encoded protein: CASSPGAYYEQFF.

This chain's CDR3 is CASPALGTGATEAFF. CDR3 coding DNA: TGTGCCAGCCCAGCCCTCGGGACAGGGGCCACTGAAGCTTTCTTT. V and J are TRBV6-6 and TRBJ1-1; 10 positions match TRBD1. CDR3 length equals 15 residues. V shed 8 bases and J 4 bases; nucleotides not matched to a gene: 10. The V gene's germline CDR1 is MNHNY and CDR2 SVGAGI (reference sequence).

This clone was seen only a few times. The chain employs TRBV4-1 and TRBJ1-5; no firm D call. The CDR3 loop spans 17 amino acids. Trimming left V 1 base short and J 0 bases short, with 13 bases between. Germline-derived CDR1 and CDR2 are MGHRA and YSYEKL. In nucleotides, the CDR3 is TGCGCCAGCAGCCAAGTAGCTACTCAGCTTAGCAATCAGCCCCAGCATTTT. This encodes CASSQVATQLSNQPQHF.

The rearrangement uses TRBV27 and TRBJ2-3; the D gene is possibly TRBD2 (6 bases). The CDR3 is 14 amino acids. V shed 4 bases and J shed 1 base, with 9 bases lying between them. Germline V gene sequence: CDR1 MNHEY, CDR2 SMNVEV (reference sequence). For the CDR3, the DNA is TGTGCCAGCAGTTCCGGGGAGGGCACAGATACGCAGTATTTT. It translates to CASSSGEGTDTQYF.

The rearrangement uses TRBV6-4 and TRBJ2-6; tentatively, D is TRBD1 (5 bases). The CDR3 is 17 amino acids. Germline V CDR1 and CDR2: MRHNA, SNTAGT. V shed 2 bases and J shed 4 bases, with 15 bases lying between them. CDR3 sequence (DNA): TGTGCCAGCAGTGACACGGCAGGGTTAGCCGGGGCCAACGTCCTGACTTTC. Protein sequence: CASSDTAGLAGANVLTF.

The CDR3 is CSVTGGGGGTGELFF. The DNA for the CDR3 is TGCAGCGTCACCGGGGGGGGCGGAGGCACCGGGGAGCTGTTTTTT. The chain couples TRBV29-1 to TRBJ2-2, with 8 positions matching TRBD2. Germline V CDR1 and CDR2: SQVTM, ANQGSEA. This CDR3 comprises 15 residues. Unmatched junction bases numbered 10, after V lost 6 bases and J lost 4 bases.

This clone was seen more than once but under ten times. The chain has TRBV21-1 and TRBJ2-1; TRBD2 is the table's D call and was not checked against the DNA. TRBV21-1 is shown as a pseudogene. CDR3 length equals 19 residues. The CDR3 coding sequence is TGTGCCAGCAGTAAAGGCCTACCCCGGCTAGCGGAACATTACAATGAGCAGTTCTTC. Translated: CASSKGLPRLAEHYNEQFF.

This clone appeared a few times. The chain is built from TRBV30 and TRBJ2-3; D remains ambiguous. V dropped 2 bases and J dropped 4 bases, with 13 bases sitting between them. This CDR3 is built from 14 residues. Per the germline V gene, CDR1 is GTSNPN and CDR2 is SVGIG (reference sequence). The CDR3 DNA is TGTGCCTGGAGTTCGGTTGAACCCCCAGATACGCAGTATTTT. This gives the protein CAWSSVEPPDTQYF.

This clone appeared once. The chain joins TRBV27 to TRBJ1-1; D perhaps matches TRBD1 (6 bases). From germline, CDR1 is MNHEY and CDR2 SMNVEV (reference sequence). With 1 base removed from V and 5 bases from J, the gap between germline ends came to 14 bases. This CDR3 has 15 amino acids. CDR3 in DNA: TGTGCCAGCAGTTTATGGGGGGCCGGGGAGACTGAAGCTTTCTTT. Translation gives CASSLWGAGETEAFF.